Sequencing of this TCR beta chain was carried out in a study of beta chain features in type 1 diabetes. Whole-study findings and limits: In all four CD4+ subsets, TCRB CDR3 length was significantly, moderately reduced in type 1 diabetes.

The CDR3 totals 13 residues. Germline V gives CDR1 MRHNA, CDR2 SNTAGT. Trimming removed 3 bases from V and 4 bases from J, with 7 bases in between. As every portion of the isolated RNA was reverse transcribed, the sequencing read expressed TCRB transcripts. Data came from immunoSEQ multiplex PCR; TCRdb stores just in-frame clones and leaves some out. The table records 810,000 or so clones, 17% of them present only once. This clone was seen a few times. Antigen: not known. The chain links TRBV6-4 to TRBJ1-5; D ambiguous. The TCR sequence derives from a woman aged 18-29 years in good health. What was sequenced was naive CD4+ T cells from blood. The CDR3 is CASSEVENQPQHF. For the CDR3, the DNA is TGTGCCAGCAGTGAAGTAGAGAATCAGCCCCAGCATTTT.